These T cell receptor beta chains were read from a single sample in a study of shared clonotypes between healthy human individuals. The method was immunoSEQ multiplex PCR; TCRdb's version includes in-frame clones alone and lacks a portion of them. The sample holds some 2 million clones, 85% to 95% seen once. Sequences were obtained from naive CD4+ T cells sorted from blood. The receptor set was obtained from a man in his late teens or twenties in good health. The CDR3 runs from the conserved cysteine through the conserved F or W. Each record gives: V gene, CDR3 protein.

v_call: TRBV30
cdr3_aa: CAWREGGGNYNEQFF

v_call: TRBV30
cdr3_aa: CAYTKGTGWTEAFF

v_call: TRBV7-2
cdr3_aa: CASSSRLAFGELFF

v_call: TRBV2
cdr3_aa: CASRIREVQGNYGYTF

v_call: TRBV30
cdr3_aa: CAWSVGLAGPLDTQYF

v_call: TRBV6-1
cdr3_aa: CATLDRGPYEQYF

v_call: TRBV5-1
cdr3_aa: CASSLGSLNTEAFF

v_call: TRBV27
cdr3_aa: CASSSRSGHGSTDTQYF

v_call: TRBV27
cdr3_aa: CASSPAPGSNQPQHF

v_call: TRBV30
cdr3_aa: CAWGTGTWVHNSPLHF

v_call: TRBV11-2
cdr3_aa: CASSLAGRHTEAFF

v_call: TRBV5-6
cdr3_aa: CASSFSTDTQYF

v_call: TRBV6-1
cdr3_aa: CASKSGSSGNTIYF

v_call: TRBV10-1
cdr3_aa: CASSPIAGGRKEQFF

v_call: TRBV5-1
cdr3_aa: CASSVSSTGNTIYF

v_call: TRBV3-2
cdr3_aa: CASPDFQYF

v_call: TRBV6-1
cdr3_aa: CASAGTSVSYNEQFF

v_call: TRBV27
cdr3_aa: CASSPVGLNTEAFF

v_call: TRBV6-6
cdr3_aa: CASREEASPLHF

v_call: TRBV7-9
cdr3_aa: CASSSGQGNTEAFF

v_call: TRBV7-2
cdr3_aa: CASSWLAEIQETQYF

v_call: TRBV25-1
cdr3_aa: CASSDPGQLNTEAFF

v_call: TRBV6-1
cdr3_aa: CASSNRDREAGELFF

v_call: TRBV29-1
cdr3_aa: CSVLREETQYF

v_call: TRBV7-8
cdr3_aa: CASSLGGQKGTGELFF

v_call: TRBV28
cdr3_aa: CASSRTFTDTQYF

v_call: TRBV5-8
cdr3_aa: CASTFHDSNQPQHF

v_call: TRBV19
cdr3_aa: CASSPRTGTYEQYF

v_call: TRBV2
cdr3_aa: CASRKEGQVTGELFF

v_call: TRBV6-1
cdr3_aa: CASSEVDDNQPQHF

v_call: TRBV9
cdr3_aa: CASSVGGQGNEQFF

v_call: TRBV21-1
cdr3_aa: CASSFTGSSNYGYTF

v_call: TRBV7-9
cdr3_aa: CASSLEVLGQGRETQYF

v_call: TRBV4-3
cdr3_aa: CASSQDSRADEQYF

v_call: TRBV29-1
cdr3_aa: CSVRGRIDGSNNEQFF

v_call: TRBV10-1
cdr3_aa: CASSQDRNYGYTF

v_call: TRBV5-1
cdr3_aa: CASSLVASYNEQFF

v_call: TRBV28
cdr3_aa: CASSRQGNSGNTIYF

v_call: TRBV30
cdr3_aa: CAWSQTGFTEAFF

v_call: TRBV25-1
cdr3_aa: CASSESQGRGYGYTF

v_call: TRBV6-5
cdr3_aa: CASSYRGFPYEQYF

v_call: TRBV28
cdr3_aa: CASSRDSYSNQPQHF

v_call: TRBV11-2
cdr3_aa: CASSPLPAPGRETQYF

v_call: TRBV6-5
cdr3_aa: CASSSPPHLNEQFF

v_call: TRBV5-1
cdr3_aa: CASSLAGSGGQETQYF

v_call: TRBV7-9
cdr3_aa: CASSLALGGGYTF

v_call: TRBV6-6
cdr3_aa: CASIKGSGSYEQYF

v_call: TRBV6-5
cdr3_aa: CTSSLGQGANYGYTF

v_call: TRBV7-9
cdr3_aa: CASSLPGAGWIGKTEAFF

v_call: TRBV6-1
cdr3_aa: CASSEAGVGAGNTIYF

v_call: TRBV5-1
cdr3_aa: CASSSSLTNYEQYF

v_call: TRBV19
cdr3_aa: CASSSSGRTPNEQFF